The 25 T cell receptor beta chains reported below all come from one sample, sequenced in a study of human T cells and chemical hapten exposure. One entry per CDR3 protein, called by TCRdb with MiXCR from the RACE reads. The sample carries tens of thousands of distinct CDR3 sequences, 7.5% to 9.5% recorded once. The sample's time point: patch test 2, 6 weeks after DPC sensitization. The treatment is: therapeutic diphenylcyclopropenone sensitization with weekly scalp DPC. This sample comprised whole blood, obtained in connection with sensitization to the hapten diphenylcyclopropenone (DPC). These receptors all come from a woman between 45 and 65 years old with alopecia areata. Some clones in this sample may be carry-over from other donors' samples.

This clonotype was counted at least ten times. The chain recombines TRBV28 with TRBJ2-7; TRBD1 agrees at 9 bases. V was clipped by 5 bases and J by 7 bases; unmatched bases: 6. Looked up from germline, CDR1 is MDHEN and CDR2 is SYDVKM. The CDR3 has 13 residues. The DNA for the CDR3 is TGTGCCAGCAGTCCCGGGACAGGGTGGGAGCAGTACTTC. Translated, it gives CASSPGTGWEQYF. The full variable domain, in which reference TRBV28 and TRBJ2-7 provide the parts outside the CDR3, is DVKVTQSSRYLVKRTGEKVFLECVQDMDHENMFWYRQDPGLGLRLIYFSYDVKMKEKGDIPEGYSVSREKKERFSLILESASTNQTSMYLCASSPGTGWEQYFGPGTRLTVT.

This clonotype was seen ten or more times. The chain's CDR3 is CSARPDRVDGYTF. DNA for the CDR3: TGCAGTGCTAGACCCGACAGGGTTGATGGCTACACCTTC. The chain recombines TRBV20-1 with TRBJ1-2; the match to TRBD1 covers 7 bases. The ends lost 2 bases at V and 6 bases at J; junction bases unmatched: 6. CDR1 is DFQATT and CDR2 is SNEGSKA in the germline V gene (reference sequence). The CDR3 is 13 amino acids.

The chain recombines TRBV6-5 with TRBJ1-5, with 7 bases lining up with TRBD1. V was clipped by 6 bases and J by 4 bases; unmatched bases: 6. CDR1 and CDR2 from the germline V gene are MNHEY and SVGAGI. The CDR3 length is 14 residues. CDR3 bases: TGTGCCAGCAGCCCGGGACAGCCAAATCAGCCCCAGCATTTT. Translated, it gives CASSPGQPNQPQHF.

This clonotype was counted many times. The chain is built from TRBV28 and TRBJ2-1, with TRBD2 identical over 7 bases. The V segment lost 3 bases and the J segment 2 bases; nucleotides outside the gene matches: 1. CDR3 size: 14 residues. Per germline, CDR1 MDHEN and CDR2 SYDVKM. In nucleotides, the CDR3 is TGTGCCAGCAGTTTGCGGGAGCCCTACAATGAGCAGTTCTTC. Amino acids: CASSLREPYNEQFF.

This clonotype came up many times. V and J are TRBV6-1 and TRBJ1-1; a possible D gene is TRBD1 (5 bases). From germline, CDR1 is MNHNS and CDR2 SASEGT. The CDR3 contains 13 residues. Trimming stripped 4 bases from V and 7 bases from J, with 13 bases between. The CDR3 nucleotides read TGTGCCAGCAGTGCGGACAAGGTCAGTGAAGCTTTCTTT. This encodes CASSADKVSEAFF.

This clonotype was counted many times. This rearrangement joins TRBV5-1 to TRBJ2-2; D is uncertain. V lost 0 bases, J lost 1 base, and 4 bases lay in between. The CDR3 spans 14 residues. The germline V gene has CDR1 SGHRS and CDR2 YFSETQ. The CDR3 protein is CASSLEWNTGELFF. The CDR3 DNA reads as TGCGCCAGCAGCTTGGAATGGAACACCGGGGAGCTGTTTTTT.

This clonotype appeared a few times. The rearrangement links TRBV24-1 to TRBJ2-1; no reliable D call. Germline CDR1 KGHDR, CDR2 SFDVKD. Trimming took off 5 bases at V and 8 bases at J, with 9 bases between the two ends. The CDR3 is 12 residues long. The CDR3 DNA reads as TGTGCCACCAGTGGGCTGTCTCATGAGCAGTTCTTC. Its protein product is CATSGLSHEQFF.

A few counts support this clonotype. The chain has TRBV20-1 and TRBJ2-7; D gene uncertain. The CDR3 runs to 11 residues. CDR1 and CDR2 from the germline V gene are DFQATT and SNEGSKA (reference sequence). Trimming cost V 5 bases and J 7 bases, with 12 bases left between them. This chain's CDR3 is CSAVLLKEQYF. The CDR3 coding sequence is TGCAGTGCTGTATTATTGAAGGAGCAGTACTTC.

The genes are TRBV4-2 and TRBJ1-4, with D possibly matching TRBD1 (5 bases). Trimming took off 1 base at V and 6 bases at J, with 12 bases between the two ends. Germline values: CDR1 LGHNA, CDR2 YNFKEQ. This CDR3 spans 15 amino acids. CDR3 amino acids: CASSQVRGGDEKLFF. DNA for the CDR3: TGTGCCAGCAGCCAAGTGAGGGGCGGAGATGAAAAACTGTTTTTT.

V gene TRBV6-1 combines with J gene TRBJ2-1; D not certain. The germline gives CDR1 MNHNS, CDR2 SASEGT. CDR3 length: 14 amino acids. Between the trimmed V and J ends, which lost 3 bases and 5 bases, there was a span of 11 bases. CDR3 DNA: TGTGCCAGCAGTGACCTTAGGGCAGACAATGAGCAGTTCTTC. Translated: CASSDLRADNEQFF.

This rearrangement joins TRBV2 to TRBJ2-1; TRBD2 is a possible D gene (6 bases). The length of the CDR3 is 15 residues. The germline CDR1 and CDR2 sequences are SNHLY and FYNNEI. V was cut by 3 bases and J by 0 bases, with 9 bases left in between. This CDR3 reads CASSEGGTSYNEQFF. The CDR3 DNA reads TGTGCCAGCAGTGAGGGCGGGACCTCCTACAATGAGCAGTTCTTC.

The V call is TRBV25-1, the J call TRBJ2-1; the D is unclear. Germline-derived CDR1 and CDR2 are MGHDK and SYGVNS. With 1 base removed from V and 5 bases from J, the gap between germline ends came to 15 bases. The CDR3 runs to 16 residues. The CDR3: CASSESLGSFHNEQFF. DNA of the CDR3: TGTGCCAGCAGTGAATCCCTGGGCTCCTTTCACAATGAGCAGTTCTTC.

The V gene is TRBV7-2, the J gene TRBJ2-3; 10 positions match TRBD2. Per the germline V gene, CDR1 is SGHTA and CDR2 is FQGNSA. With V trimmed by 7 bases and J by 1 base, 5 bases remained unmatched. The CDR3 is 15 residues long. Written as DNA, the CDR3 is TGTGCCAGCACACAGCGGGGGGGAGGCACAGATACGCAGTATTTT. Its protein product is CASTQRGGGTDTQYF.

This chain joins TRBV7-6 and TRBJ1-1, with 7 positions matching TRBD1. The CDR3 is 13 residues long. The ends lost 5 bases at V and 7 bases at J; junction bases unmatched: 7. The germline V gene encodes CDR1 SGHVS and CDR2 FNYEAQ. The CDR3, as DNA: TGTGCCAGCAGCGACGCCAACAGGGGTGAAGCTTTCTTT. Protein sequence: CASSDANRGEAFF.

The rearrangement joins TRBV4-2 to TRBJ1-5; tentative D call: TRBD1 (5 bases). Germline V gives CDR1 LGHNA, CDR2 YNFKEQ. There are 16 residues in the CDR3. The V end was cut by 1 base, the J end by 5 bases, with 15 bases between. For the CDR3, the DNA is TGTGCCAGCAGCCAAGGCAGGGACCCGGTATATCAGCCCCAGCATTTT. This codes for CASSQGRDPVYQPQHF.

The genes are TRBV13 and TRBJ2-5, with 8 bases matching TRBD2. The CDR3 loop spans 15 amino acids. The junction had 3 bases not matched to a gene; V was cut back by 3 bases and J by 0 bases. Looked up from germline, CDR1 is PRHDT and CDR2 is FYEKMQ (reference sequence). The CDR3 loop is CASSFATSDQETQYF. CDR3 bases: TGTGCCAGCAGCTTCGCGACTAGCGACCAAGAGACCCAGTACTTC.

V usage is TRBV20-1 and J usage is TRBJ2-1; TRBD1 matches at 11 bases. V lost 6 bases to trimming and J lost 3 bases; unmatched junction nucleotides: 4. The CDR3 contains 14 residues. Germline V gene lookup returns CDR1 DFQATT and CDR2 SNEGSKA (reference sequence). In DNA, the CDR3 is TGCAGTGCGCGGACAGGGGGCCGCTACAATGAGCAGTTCTTC. Protein product: CSARTGGRYNEQFF.

The rearrangement joins TRBV9 to TRBJ2-7, with D perhaps matching TRBD1 or TRBD2 (6 bases each). This CDR3 has 14 residues. The V gene lost 6 bases and the J gene lost 5 bases, with 18 bases spanning the gap. Per germline, CDR1 SGDLS and CDR2 YYNGEE. CDR3 nucleotide sequence: TGTGCCAGCAACTCAGGAGGGGGAGAGGACGAGCAGTACTTC. Protein: CASNSGGGEDEQYF. Together with reference TRBV9 and TRBJ2-7, the CDR3 gives the full variable domain: DSGVTQTPKHLITATGQRVTLRCSPRSGDLSVYWYQQSLDQGLQFLIQYYNGEERAKGNILERFSAQQFPDLHSELNLSSLELGDSALYFCASNSGGGEDEQYFGPGTRLTVT.

The chain links TRBV3-1 to TRBJ2-2; no clear D. Per germline, CDR1 LGHDT and CDR2 YNNKEL (reference sequence). Deletions cut 6 bases from V and 5 bases from J, with 13 bases between. This CDR3 comprises 14 residues. CDR3 amino acids: CASRFGAGTGELFF. The DNA of the CDR3 is TGTGCCAGCAGGTTCGGAGCTGGGACCGGGGAGCTGTTTTTT.

This sequence joins TRBV12-3 or TRBV12-4 and TRBJ1-1, with D maybe TRBD1 (6 bases). CDR3 length: 14 residues. V shed 6 bases and J shed 4 bases, with 15 bases lying between them. This chain's CDR3 is CASSRLQGSTEAFF. The CDR3, as DNA: TGTGCCAGCAGCCGACTACAGGGAAGCACTGAAGCTTTCTTT.

Here the CDR3 DNA reads TGCAGTGCGCGTCCCGGGACTTTGAACACCGGGGAGCTGTTTTTT. Its translation is CSARPGTLNTGELFF. The rearrangement uses TRBV20-1 and TRBJ2-2; D may be TRBD2 (6 bases). V was cut by 6 bases and J by 1 base, with 15 bases left in between. The germline V gene encodes CDR1 DFQATT and CDR2 SNEGSKA (reference sequence). The CDR3 is 15 residues long.

CDR3 sequence reads: CASSREAGTTYEQYF. CDR3 in DNA: TGTGCCAGCAGCCGCGAAGCGGGCACGACCTACGAGCAGTACTTC. The V gene is TRBV3-1, the J gene TRBJ2-7; a weak D match, TRBD2 (6 bases). The V end was cut by 4 bases, the J end by 2 bases, with 15 bases between. The CDR3 has 15 amino acids. The V gene's germline CDR1 is LGHDT and CDR2 YNNKEL (reference sequence).

This clonotype occurred a few times. The chain carries TRBV4-1 and TRBJ2-3; 12 positions agree with TRBD2. The ends lost 0 bases at V and 5 bases at J; junction bases unmatched: 9. Germline CDR1 is MGHRA and CDR2 is YSYEKL. The length of the CDR3 is 18 residues. In DNA form, the CDR3 reads TGCGCCAGCAGCCAAGAAGAAGGACTAGCGGGATGGAAAGATACGCAGTATTTT. Translated: CASSQEEGLAGWKDTQYF.

In its sample, this clonotype was seen a few times. CDR3 coding DNA: TGCAGTGCTAGAACTCGGTCAGCGCCAAGTAATACCTACGAGCAGTACTTC. This encodes CSARTRSAPSNTYEQYF. The chain couples TRBV20-1 to TRBJ2-7, with unresolved D. CDR3 length equals 17 residues. Germline lookup yields CDR1 DFQATT and CDR2 SNEGSKA (reference sequence). The V end lost 2 bases, the J end lost 2 bases, and 22 bases lay between the germline ends.

In this sample, this clonotype turned up a few times. The chain links TRBV29-1 to TRBJ2-6; D may be TRBD1 (5 bases). The CDR3 is made up of 14 amino acids. The V and J ends lost 3 bases and 0 bases respectively, with 6 bases between them. Per germline, CDR1 SQVTM and CDR2 ANQGSEA. DNA of the CDR3: TGCAGCGTTGAGGACAACTCTGGGGCCAACGTCCTGACTTTC. It yields the protein CSVEDNSGANVLTF.